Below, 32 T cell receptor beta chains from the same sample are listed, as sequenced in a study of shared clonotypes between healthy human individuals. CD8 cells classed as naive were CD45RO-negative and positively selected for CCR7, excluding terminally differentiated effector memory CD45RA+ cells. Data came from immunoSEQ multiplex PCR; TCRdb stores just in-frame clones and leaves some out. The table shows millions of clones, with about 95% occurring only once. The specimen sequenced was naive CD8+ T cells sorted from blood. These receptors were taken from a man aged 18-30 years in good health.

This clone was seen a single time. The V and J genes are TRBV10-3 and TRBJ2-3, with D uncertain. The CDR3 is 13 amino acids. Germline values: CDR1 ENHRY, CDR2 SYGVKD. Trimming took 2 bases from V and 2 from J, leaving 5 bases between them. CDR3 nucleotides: TGTGCCATCAGTGAGGAAGCCACAGATACGCAGTATTTT. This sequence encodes CAISEEATDTQYF.

The CDR3 protein is CASSQDPEETQYF. The CDR3 DNA reads as TGTGCCAGCAGCCAAGATCCCGAGGAGACCCAGTACTTC. The rearrangement joins TRBV4-2 to TRBJ2-5; D uncertain. CDR1 and CDR2 (germline): LGHNA, YNFKEQ. The germline V and J ends were trimmed by 0 bases and 5 bases, with 7 bases remaining between them. This CDR3 region has 13 residues.

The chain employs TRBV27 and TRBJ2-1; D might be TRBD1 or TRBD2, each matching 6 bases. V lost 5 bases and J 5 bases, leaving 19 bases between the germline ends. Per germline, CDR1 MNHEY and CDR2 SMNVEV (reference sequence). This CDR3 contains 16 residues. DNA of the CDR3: TGTGCCAGCAGTGTTTTCGGAGGGGGAGACAACAATGAGCAGTTCTTC. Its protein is CASSVFGGGDNNEQFF.

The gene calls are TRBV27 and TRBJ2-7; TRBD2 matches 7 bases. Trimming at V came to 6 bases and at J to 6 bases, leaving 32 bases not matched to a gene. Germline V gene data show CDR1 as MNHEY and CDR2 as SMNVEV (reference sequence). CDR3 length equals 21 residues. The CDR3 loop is CASSPRGGRRGTLKAEVEQYF. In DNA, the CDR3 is TGTGCCAGCAGCCCCCGGGGCGGGAGACGAGGGACCCTTAAGGCGGAGGTCGAGCAGTACTTC.

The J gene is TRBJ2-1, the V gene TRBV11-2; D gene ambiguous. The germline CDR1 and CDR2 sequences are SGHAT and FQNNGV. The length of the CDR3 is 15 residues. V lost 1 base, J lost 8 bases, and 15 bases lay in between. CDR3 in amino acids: CASSLVPGPSDEQFF. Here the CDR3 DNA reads TGTGCCAGCAGCTTAGTTCCAGGACCTTCGGATGAGCAGTTCTTC.

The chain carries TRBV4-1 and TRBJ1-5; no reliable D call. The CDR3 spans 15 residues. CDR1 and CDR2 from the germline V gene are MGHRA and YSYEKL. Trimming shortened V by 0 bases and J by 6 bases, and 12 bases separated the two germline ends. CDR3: CASSQDLGLAQPQHF. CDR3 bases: TGCGCCAGCAGCCAAGATCTGGGTTTGGCTCAGCCCCAGCATTTT.

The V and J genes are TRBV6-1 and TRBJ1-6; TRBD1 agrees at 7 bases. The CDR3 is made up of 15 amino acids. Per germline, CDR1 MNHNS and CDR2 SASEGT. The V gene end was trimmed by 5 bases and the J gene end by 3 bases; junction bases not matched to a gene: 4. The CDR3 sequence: CASSSGTDYNSPLHF. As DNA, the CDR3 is TGTGCCAGCAGTTCCGGGACAGACTATAATTCACCCCTCCACTTT.

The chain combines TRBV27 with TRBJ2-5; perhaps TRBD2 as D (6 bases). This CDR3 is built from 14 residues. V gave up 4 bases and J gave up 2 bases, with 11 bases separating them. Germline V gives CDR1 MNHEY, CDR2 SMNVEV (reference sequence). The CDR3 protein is CASSSAGTQETQYF. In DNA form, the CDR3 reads TGTGCCAGCAGTTCAGCCGGGACTCAAGAGACCCAGTACTTC.

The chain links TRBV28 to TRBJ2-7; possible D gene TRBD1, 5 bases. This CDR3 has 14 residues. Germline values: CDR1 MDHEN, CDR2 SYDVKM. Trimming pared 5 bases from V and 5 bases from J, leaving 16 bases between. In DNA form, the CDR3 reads TGTGCCAGCAGTACCAGGGCTTGGTTGAACGAGCAGTACTTC. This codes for CASSTRAWLNEQYF.

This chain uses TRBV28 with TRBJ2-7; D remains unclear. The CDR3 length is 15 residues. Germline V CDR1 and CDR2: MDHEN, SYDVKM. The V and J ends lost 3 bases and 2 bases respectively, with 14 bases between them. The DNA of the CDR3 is TGTGCCAGCAGTTTTTGGCAGGACGCGGCCTACGAGCAGTACTTC. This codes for CASSFWQDAAYEQYF.

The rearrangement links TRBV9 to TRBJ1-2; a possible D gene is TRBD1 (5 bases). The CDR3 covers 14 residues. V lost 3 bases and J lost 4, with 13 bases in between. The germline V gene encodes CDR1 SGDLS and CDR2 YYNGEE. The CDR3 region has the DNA TGTGCCAGCAGCGACCGAGACAGCCCCTATGGCTACACCTTC. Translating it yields CASSDRDSPYGYTF. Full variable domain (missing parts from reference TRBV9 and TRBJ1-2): DSGVTQTPKHLITATGQRVTLRCSPRSGDLSVYWYQQSLDQGLQFLIQYYNGEERAKGNILERFSAQQFPDLHSELNLSSLELGDSALYFCASSDRDSPYGYTFGSGTRLTVV.

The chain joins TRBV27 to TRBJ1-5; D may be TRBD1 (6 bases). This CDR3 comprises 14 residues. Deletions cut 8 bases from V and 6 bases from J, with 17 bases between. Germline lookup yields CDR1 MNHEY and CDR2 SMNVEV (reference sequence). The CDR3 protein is CASSIQGVGQPQHF. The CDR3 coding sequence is TGTGCCAGCTCGATACAGGGTGTCGGTCAGCCCCAGCATTTT.

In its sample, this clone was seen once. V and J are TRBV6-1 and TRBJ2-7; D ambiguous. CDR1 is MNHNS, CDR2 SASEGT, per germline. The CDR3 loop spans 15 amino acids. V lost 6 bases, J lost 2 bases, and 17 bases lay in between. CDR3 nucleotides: TGTGCCAGCAGCCACGACACGGTAGGAGCCTACGAGCAGTACTTC. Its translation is CASSHDTVGAYEQYF.

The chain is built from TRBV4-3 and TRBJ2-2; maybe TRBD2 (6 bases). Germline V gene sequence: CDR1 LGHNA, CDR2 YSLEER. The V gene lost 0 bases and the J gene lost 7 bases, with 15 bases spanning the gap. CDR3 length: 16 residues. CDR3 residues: CASSQDGTSEDGELFF. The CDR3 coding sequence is TGCGCCAGCAGCCAAGACGGGACTTCTGAGGACGGGGAGCTGTTTTTT.

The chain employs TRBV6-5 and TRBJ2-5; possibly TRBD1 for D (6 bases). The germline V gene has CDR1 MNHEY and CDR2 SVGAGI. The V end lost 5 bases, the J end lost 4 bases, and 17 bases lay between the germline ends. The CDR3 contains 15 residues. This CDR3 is CASSVTTGMGETQYF. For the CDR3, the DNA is TGTGCCAGCAGTGTGACAACAGGGATGGGAGAGACCCAGTACTTC.

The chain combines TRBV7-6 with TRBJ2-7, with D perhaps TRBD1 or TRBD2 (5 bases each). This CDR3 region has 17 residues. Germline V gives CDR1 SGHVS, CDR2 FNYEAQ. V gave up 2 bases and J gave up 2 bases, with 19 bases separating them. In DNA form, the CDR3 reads TGTGCCAGCAGCTTACACGGAACCGGGACGGCGACCTACGAGCAGTACTTC. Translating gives CASSLHGTGTATYEQYF.

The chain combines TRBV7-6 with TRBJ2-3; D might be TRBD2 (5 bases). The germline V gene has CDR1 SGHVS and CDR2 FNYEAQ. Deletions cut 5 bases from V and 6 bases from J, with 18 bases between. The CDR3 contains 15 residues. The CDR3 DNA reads TGTGCCAGCAGCCTTCAGCGGCCCACCGGGGATACGCAGTATTTT. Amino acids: CASSLQRPTGDTQYF.

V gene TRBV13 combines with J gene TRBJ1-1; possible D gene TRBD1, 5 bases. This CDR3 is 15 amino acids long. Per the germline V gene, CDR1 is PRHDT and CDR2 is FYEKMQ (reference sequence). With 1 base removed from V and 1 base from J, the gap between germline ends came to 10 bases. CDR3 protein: CASSLAGRENTEAFF. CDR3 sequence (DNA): TGTGCCAGCAGCTTAGCGGGCAGGGAGAACACTGAAGCTTTCTTT.

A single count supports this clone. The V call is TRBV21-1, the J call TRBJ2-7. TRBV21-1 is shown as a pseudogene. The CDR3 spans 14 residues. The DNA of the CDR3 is TGTGCCAGCCTTAATTCCAACCCATCCTACGAGCAGTACTTC. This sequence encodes CASLNSNPSYEQYF.

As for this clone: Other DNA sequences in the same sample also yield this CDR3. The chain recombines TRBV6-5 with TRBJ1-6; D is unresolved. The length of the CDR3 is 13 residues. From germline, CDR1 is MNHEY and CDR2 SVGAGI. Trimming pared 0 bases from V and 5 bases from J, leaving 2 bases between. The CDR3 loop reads CASSYSDNSPLHF. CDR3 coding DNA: TGTGCCAGCAGTTACTCGGATAATTCACCCCTCCACTTT.

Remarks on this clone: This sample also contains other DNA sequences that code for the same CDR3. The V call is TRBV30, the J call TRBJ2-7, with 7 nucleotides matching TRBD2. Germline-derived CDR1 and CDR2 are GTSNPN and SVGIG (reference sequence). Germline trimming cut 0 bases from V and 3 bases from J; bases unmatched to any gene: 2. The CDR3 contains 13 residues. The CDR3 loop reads CAWSVGGNYEQYF. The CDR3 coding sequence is TGTGCCTGGAGTGTGGGGGGGAACTACGAGCAGTACTTC.

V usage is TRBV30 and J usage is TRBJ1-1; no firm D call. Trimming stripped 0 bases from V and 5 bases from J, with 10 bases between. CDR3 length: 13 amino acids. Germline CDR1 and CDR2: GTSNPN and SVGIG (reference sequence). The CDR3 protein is CAWSVFEGTEAFF. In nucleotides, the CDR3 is TGTGCCTGGAGTGTGTTCGAGGGAACTGAAGCTTTCTTT.

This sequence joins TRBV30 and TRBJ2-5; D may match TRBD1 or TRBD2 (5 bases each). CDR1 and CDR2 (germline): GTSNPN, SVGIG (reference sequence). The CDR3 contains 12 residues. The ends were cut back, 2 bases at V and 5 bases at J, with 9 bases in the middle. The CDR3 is CAWSRGYETQYF. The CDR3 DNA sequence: TGTGCCTGGAGTCGGGGCTATGAGACCCAGTACTTC.

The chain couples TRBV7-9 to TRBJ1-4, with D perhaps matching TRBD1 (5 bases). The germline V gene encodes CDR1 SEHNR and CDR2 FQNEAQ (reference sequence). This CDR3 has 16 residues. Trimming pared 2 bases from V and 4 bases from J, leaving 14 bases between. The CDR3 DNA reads TGTGCCAGCAGCTTACCAAAGGGGCCGCTTAATGAAAAACTGTTTTTT. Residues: CASSLPKGPLNEKLFF.

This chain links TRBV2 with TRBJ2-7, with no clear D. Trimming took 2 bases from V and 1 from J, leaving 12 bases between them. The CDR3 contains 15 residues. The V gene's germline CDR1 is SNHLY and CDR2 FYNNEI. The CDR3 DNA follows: TGTGCCAGCAGTGAATTAGGGATAGGGTCCTACGAGCAGTACTTC. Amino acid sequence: CASSELGIGSYEQYF.

The CDR3 DNA reads TGTGCCAGCAGCACCCCCGGGACTAGCTCCTACGAGCAGTACTTC. It is translated as CASSTPGTSSYEQYF. The chain has TRBV28 and TRBJ2-7; 8 bases agree with TRBD2. CDR3 length: 15 amino acids. Germline CDR1 reads MDHEN; CDR2 reads SYDVKM. V lost 6 bases to trimming and J lost 0 bases; unmatched junction nucleotides: 7.

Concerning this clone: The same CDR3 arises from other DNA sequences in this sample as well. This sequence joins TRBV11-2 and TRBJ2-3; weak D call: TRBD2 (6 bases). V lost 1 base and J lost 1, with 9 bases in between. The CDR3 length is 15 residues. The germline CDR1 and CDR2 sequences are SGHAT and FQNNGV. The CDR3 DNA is TGTGCCAGCAGCTTAGTGCGGGGAGGCACAGATACGCAGTATTTT. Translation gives CASSLVRGGTDTQYF.

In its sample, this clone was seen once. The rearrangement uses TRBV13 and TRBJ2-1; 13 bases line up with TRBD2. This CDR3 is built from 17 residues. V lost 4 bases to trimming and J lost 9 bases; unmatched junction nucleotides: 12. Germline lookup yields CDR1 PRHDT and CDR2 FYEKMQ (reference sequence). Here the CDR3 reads CASSWGTPGLAGIEQFF. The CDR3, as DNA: TGTGCCAGCAGCTGGGGTACCCCGGGACTAGCGGGGATTGAGCAGTTCTTC.

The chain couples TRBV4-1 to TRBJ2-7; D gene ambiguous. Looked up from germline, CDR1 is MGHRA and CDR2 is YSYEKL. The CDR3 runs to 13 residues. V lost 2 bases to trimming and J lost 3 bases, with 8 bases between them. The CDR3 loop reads CASSQRRLYEQYF. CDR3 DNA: TGCGCCAGCAGCCAACGTCGTCTCTACGAGCAGTACTTC.

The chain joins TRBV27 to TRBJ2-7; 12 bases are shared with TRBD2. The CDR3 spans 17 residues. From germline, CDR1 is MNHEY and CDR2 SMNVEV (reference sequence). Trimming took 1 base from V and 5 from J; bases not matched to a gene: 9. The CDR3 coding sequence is TGTGCCAGCAGTTTATTGCCCACTAGCGGGAGGCTTCACGAGCAGTACTTC. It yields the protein CASSLLPTSGRLHEQYF.

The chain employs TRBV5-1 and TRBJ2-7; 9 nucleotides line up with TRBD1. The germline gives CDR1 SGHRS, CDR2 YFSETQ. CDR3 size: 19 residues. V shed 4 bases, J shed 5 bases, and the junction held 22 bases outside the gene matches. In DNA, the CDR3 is TGCGCCAGCAGCATGGGCCCGGGACAGGGTTGGACGGGCTTCAACGAGCAGTACTTC. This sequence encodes CASSMGPGQGWTGFNEQYF.

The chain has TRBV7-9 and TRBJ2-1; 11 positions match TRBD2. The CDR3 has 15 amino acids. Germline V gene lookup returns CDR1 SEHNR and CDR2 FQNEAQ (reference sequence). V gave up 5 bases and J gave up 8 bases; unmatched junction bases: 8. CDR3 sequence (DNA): TGTGCCAGCAGCGGGCCGGGACTAGCGGCAGATGAGCAGTTCTTC. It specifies CASSGPGLAADEQFF.